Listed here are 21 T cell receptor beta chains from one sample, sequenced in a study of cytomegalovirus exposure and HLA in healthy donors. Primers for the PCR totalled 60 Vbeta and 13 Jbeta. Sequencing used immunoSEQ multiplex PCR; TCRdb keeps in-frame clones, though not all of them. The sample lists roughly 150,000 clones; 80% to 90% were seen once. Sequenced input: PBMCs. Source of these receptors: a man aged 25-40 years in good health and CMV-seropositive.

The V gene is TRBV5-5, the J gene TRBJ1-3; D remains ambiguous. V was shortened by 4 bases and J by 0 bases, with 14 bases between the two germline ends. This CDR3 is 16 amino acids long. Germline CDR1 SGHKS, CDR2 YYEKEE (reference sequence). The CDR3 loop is CASSGGDGSSGNTIYF. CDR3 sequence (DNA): TGTGCCAGCAGCGGTGGAGACGGAAGCTCTGGAAACACCATATATTTT.

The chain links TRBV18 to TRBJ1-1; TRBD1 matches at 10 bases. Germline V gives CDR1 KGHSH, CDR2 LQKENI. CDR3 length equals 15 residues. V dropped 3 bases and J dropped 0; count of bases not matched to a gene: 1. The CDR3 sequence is CASSPGQGLNTEAFF. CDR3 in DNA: TGTGCCAGCTCACCGGGACAGGGGCTGAACACTGAAGCTTTCTTT.

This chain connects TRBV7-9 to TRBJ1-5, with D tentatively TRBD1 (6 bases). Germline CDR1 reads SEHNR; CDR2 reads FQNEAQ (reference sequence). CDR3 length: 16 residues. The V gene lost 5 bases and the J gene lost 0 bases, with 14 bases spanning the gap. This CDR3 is CASSLGWTDSNQPQHF. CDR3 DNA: TGTGCCAGCAGCCTAGGCTGGACAGATAGCAATCAGCCCCAGCATTTT.

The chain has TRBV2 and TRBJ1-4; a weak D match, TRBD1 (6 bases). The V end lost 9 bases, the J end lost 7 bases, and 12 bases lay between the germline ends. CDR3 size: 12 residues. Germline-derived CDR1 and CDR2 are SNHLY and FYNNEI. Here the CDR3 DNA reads TGTGCCAGTCAGGGGAGCGGTGAAAAACTGTTTTTT. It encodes CASQGSGEKLFF.

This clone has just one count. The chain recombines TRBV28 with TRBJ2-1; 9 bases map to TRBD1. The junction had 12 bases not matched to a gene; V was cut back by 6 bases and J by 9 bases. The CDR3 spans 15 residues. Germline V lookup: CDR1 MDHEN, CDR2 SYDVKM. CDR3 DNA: TGTGCCAGCAGGTACATTCCGGGACAGGGCTCTGAGCAGTTCTTC. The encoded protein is CASRYIPGQGSEQFF.

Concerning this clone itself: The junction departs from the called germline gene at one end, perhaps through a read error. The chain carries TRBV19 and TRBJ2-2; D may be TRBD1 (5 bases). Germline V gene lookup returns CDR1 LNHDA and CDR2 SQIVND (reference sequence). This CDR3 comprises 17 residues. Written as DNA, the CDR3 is TGTGCCAGTAGTACCGGACGGACAAGGGTCTTCACCAGGGAGCTGTTTTTT. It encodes CASSTGRTRVFTRELFF. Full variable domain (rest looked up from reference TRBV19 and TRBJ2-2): DGGITQSPKYLFRKEGQNVTLSCEQNLNHDAMYWYRQDPGQGLRLIYYSQIVNDFQKGDIAEGYSVSREKKESFPLTVTSAQKNPTAFYLCASSTGRTRVFTRELFFGEGSRLTVL.

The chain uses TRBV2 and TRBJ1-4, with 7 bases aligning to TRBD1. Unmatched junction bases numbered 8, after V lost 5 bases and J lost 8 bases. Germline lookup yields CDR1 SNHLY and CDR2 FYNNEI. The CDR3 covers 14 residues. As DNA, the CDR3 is TGTGCCAGCAGTAGACAGGGACCCAGGGAAAAACTGTTTTTT. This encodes CASSRQGPREKLFF.

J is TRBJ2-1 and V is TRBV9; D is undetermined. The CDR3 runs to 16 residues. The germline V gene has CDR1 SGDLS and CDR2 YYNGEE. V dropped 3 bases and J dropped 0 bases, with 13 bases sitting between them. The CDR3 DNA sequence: TGTGCCAGCAGCGCCATCTCAGCGAGCTCCTACAATGAGCAGTTCTTC. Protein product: CASSAISASSYNEQFF.

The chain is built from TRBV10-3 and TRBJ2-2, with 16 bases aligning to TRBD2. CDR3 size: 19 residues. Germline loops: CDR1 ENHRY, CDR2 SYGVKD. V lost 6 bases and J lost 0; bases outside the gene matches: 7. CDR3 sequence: CAIRLGLAGGESNTGELFF. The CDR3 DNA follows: TGTGCCATCAGACTGGGACTAGCGGGAGGGGAATCGAACACCGGGGAGCTGTTTTTT.

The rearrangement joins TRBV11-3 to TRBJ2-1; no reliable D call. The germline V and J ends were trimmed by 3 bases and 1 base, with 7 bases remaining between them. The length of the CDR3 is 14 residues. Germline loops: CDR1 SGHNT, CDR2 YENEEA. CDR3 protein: CASSLRVSYNEQFF. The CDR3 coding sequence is TGTGCCAGCAGCTTGAGAGTTTCCTACAATGAGCAGTTCTTC.

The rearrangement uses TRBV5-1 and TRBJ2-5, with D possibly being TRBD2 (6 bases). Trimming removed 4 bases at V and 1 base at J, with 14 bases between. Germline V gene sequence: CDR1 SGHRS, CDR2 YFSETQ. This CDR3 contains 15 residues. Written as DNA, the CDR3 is TGCGCCAGCAGCCCGCCGATTAGCGGCCAAGAGACCCAGTACTTC. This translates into CASSPPISGQETQYF.

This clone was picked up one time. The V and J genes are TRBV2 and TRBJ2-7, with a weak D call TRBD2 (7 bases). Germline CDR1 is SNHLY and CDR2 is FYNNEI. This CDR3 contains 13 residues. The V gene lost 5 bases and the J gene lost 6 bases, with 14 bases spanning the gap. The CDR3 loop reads CASSLQRGGEQYF. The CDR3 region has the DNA TGTGCCAGCAGTCTCCAAAGGGGGGGCGAGCAGTACTTC. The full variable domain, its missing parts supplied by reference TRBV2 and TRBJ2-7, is EPEVTQTPSHQVTQMGQEVILRCVPISNHLYFYWYRQILGQKVEFLVSFYNNEISEKSEIFDDQFSVERPDGSNFTLKIRSTKLEDSAMYFCASSLQRGGEQYFGPGTRLTVT.

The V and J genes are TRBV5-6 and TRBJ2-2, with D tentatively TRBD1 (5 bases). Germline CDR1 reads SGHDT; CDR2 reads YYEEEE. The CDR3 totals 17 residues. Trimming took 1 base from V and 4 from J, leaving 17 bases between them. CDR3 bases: TGTGCCAGCAGCTTGTGGTTTGCCAGTAGGGGCACCGGGGAGCTGTTTTTT. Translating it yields CASSLWFASRGTGELFF. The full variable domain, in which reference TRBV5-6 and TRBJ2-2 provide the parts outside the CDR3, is DAGVTQSPTHLIKTRGQQVTLRCSPKSGHDTVSWYQQALGQGPQFIFQYYEEEERQRGNFPDRFSGHQFPNYSSELNVNALLLGDSALYLCASSLWFASRGTGELFFGEGSRLTVL.

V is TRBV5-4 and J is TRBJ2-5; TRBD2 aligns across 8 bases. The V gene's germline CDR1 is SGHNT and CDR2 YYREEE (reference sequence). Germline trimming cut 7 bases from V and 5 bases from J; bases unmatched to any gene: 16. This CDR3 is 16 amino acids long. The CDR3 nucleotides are TGTGCCAGCTTTCCTCGGGGGGGAGGACGAAGGGAGACCCAGTACTTC. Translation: CASFPRGGGRRETQYF.

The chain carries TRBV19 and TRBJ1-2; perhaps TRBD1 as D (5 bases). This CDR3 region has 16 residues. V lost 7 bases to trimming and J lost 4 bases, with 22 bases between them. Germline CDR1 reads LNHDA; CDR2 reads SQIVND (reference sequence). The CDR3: CASTDPRGGAGYGYTF. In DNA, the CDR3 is TGTGCCAGTACCGACCCCCGCGGCGGGGCGGGCTATGGCTACACCTTC.

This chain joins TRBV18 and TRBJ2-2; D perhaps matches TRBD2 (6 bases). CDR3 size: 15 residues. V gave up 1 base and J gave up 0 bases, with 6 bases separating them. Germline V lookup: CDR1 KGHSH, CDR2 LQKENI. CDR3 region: CASSPRGANTGELFF. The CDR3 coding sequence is TGTGCCAGCTCACCACGGGGGGCGAACACCGGGGAGCTGTTTTTT. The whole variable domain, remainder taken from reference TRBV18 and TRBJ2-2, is NAGVMQNPRHLVRRRGQEARLRCSPMKGHSHVYWYRQLPEEGLKFMVYLQKENIIDESGMPKERFSAEFPKEGPSILRIQQVVRGDSAAYFCASSPRGANTGELFFGEGSRLTVL.

In DNA form, the CDR3 reads TGTGCCAGCAGCGTAGGCAGGGGCCGTACTGGGGCCAACGTCCTGACTTTC. This encodes CASSVGRGRTGANVLTF. The V gene is TRBV9, the J gene TRBJ2-6; a weak D match, TRBD1 (6 bases). Trimming left V 0 bases short and J 2 bases short, with 12 bases between. The CDR3 is 17 amino acids. The V gene's germline CDR1 is SGDLS and CDR2 YYNGEE.

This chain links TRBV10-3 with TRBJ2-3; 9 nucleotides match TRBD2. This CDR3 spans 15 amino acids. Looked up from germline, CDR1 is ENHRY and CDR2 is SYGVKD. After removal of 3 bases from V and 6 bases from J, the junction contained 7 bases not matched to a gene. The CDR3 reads CAISERAGGGDTQYF. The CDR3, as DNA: TGTGCCATCAGTGAACGAGCGGGAGGAGGGGATACGCAGTATTTT.

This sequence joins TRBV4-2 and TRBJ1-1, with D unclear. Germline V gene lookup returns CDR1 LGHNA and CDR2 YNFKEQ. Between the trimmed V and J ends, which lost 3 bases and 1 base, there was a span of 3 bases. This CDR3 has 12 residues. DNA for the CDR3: TGTGCCAGCAGCCAGGCGAACACTGAAGCTTTCTTT. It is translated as CASSQANTEAFF.

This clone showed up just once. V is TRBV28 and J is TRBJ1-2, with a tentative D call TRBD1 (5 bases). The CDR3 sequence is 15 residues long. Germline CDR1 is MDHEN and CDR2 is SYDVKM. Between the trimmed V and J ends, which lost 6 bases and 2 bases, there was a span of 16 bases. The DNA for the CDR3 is TGTGCCAGCAGAGGGCAGGGATTTTTAAACTATGGCTACACCTTC. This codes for CASRGQGFLNYGYTF.

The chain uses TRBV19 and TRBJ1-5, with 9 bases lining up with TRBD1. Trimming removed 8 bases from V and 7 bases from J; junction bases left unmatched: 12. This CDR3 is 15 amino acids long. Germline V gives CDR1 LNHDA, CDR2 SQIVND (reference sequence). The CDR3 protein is CASLSGTGGSQPQHF. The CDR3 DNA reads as TGTGCCAGTCTCTCAGGAACAGGGGGCAGCCAGCCCCAGCATTTT. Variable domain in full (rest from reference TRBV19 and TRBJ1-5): DGGITQSPKYLFRKEGQNVTLSCEQNLNHDAMYWYRQDPGQGLRLIYYSQIVNDFQKGDIAEGYSVSREKKESFPLTVTSAQKNPTAFYLCASLSGTGGSQPQHFGDGTRLSIL.